This T cell receptor (beta chain) was sequenced in a study of T cells in Graves' hyperthyroidism and ophthalmopathy. TCR beta CDR3 region amplification was performed from RNA transcripts. Carried out on the TCR CDR3, a first-round RT-PCR used the HTBI primer set. TCRdb called the multiplex PCR reads again in MiXCR, with one record for every CDR3 protein. The table shows nearly 600,000 distinct CDR3 sequences, with about 15% occurring only once. This clonotype occurred many times. Material for sequencing was blood. The sequence derives from a woman aged 30 to 39 with Graves' hyperthyroidism that later progressed to Graves' ophthalmopathy.

In DNA, the CDR3 is TGTGCCAGCAGGAGGGACATGAACACTGAAGCTTTCTTT. It translates to CASRRDMNTEAFF. The V and J genes are TRBV28 and TRBJ1-1; perhaps TRBD1 as D (6 bases). Germline V gene lookup returns CDR1 MDHEN and CDR2 SYDVKM. V was pared by 6 bases and J by 0 bases, with 8 bases between. CDR3 length: 13 amino acids.